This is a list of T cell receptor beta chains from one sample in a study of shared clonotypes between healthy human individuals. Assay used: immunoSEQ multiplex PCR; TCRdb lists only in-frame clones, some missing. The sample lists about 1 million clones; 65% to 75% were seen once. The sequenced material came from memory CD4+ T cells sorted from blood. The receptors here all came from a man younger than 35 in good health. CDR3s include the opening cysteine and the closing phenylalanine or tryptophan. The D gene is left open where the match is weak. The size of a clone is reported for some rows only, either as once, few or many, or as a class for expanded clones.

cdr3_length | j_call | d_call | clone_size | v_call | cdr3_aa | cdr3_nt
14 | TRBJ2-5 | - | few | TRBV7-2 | CASSFSGAEETQYF | TGTGCCAGCAGCTTCTCGGGAGCGGAAGAGACCCAGTACTTC
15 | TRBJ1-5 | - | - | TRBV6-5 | CASRASMGFGQPQHF | TGTGCCAGCAGGGCATCGATGGGCTTTGGACAGCCCCAGCATTTT
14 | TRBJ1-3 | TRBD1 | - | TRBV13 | CASSRNRGGNTIYF | TGTGCCAGCAGCCGTAACAGGGGTGGAAACACCATATATTTT
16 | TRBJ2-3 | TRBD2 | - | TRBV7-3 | CASSPLAGGPTDTQYF | TGTGCCAGCAGCCCGTTAGCGGGGGGGCCCACAGATACGCAGTATTTT
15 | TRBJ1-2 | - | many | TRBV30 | CAWSRDSGYNYGYTF | TGTGCCTGGAGTCGCGACAGCGGTTATAACTATGGCTACACCTTC
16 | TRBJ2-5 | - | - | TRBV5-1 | CASSLVLPGGQETQYF | TGCGCCAGCAGCTTGGTTCTCCCTGGGGGGCAAGAGACCCAGTACTTC
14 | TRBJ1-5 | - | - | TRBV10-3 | CAISVGNSNQPQHF | TGTGCCATCTCGGTAGGGAATAGCAATCAGCCCCAGCATTTT
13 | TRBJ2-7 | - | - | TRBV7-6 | CASSLVPSDEQYF | TGTGCCAGCAGCTTAGTCCCTTCGGACGAGCAGTACTTC
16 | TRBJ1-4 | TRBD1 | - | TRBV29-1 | CSVEAGTGPRDEKLFF | TGCAGCGTTGAAGCGGGGACAGGGCCGCGGGATGAAAAACTGTTTTTT
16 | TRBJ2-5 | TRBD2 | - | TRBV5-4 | CASSLLAGGSQETQYF | TGTGCCAGCAGCTTGCTAGCGGGGGGCTCCCAAGAGACCCAGTACTTC